This T cell receptor (beta chain) was obtained from a study of PD-L1 blockade in urothelial cancer. Study-level results: Stronger expansion of tumor-associated clones in blood at 3 weeks distinguished durable-benefit patients.

Some clones are missing from TCRdb's copy, which holds only in-frame ones; the method was immunoSEQ multiplex PCR. The data contain some 47,000 clones, about four fifths of them singletons. The CDR3 contains 15 residues. V was clipped by 1 base and J by 0 bases, with 5 bases between them. Per the germline V gene, CDR1 is SGDLS and CDR2 is YYNGEE. Regarding this clone: Its specificity is not known. Additional DNA sequences in this sample encode the identical CDR3.

The TCR was taken from a man aged 65 to 79 with urothelial cancer. The rearrangement joins TRBV9 to TRBJ2-6, with a weak D call TRBD1 (5 bases). The sequencing here drew on PBMCs, taken around atezolizumab (anti-PD-L1) treatment. CDR3 bases: TGTGCCAGCAGCGTAACAGGCTCTGGGGCCAACGTCCTGACTTTC. It codes for CASSVTGSGANVLTF.